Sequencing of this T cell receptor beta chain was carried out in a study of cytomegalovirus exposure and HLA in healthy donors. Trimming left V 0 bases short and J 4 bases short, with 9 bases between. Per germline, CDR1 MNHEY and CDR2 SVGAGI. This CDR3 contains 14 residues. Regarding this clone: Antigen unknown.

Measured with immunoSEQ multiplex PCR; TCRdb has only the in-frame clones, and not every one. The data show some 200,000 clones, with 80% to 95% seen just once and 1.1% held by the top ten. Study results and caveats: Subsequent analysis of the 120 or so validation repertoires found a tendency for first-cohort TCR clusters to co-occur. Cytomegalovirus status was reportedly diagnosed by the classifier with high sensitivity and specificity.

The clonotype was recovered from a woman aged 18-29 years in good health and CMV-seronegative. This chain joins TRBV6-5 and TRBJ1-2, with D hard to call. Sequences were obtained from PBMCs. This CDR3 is CASSYSKEAYGYTF. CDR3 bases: TGTGCCAGCAGTTACTCGAAGGAGGCCTATGGCTACACCTTC.